Listed here are 20 T cell receptor beta chains from one sample, sequenced in a study of blood T cells in healthy people across ages. A second PCR of roughly 7 to 11 cycles used a sample-barcoded 5' primer and a J-beta primer mix. TCRdb reanalysed the 5' RACE reads using MiXCR and keeps one entry per CDR3 protein. The table lists hundreds of thousands of distinct CDR3 sequences, 45% to 50% of them singletons. The specimen sequenced was blood. The receptor source for this set is a woman in her sixties in good health.

This chain connects TRBV20-1 to TRBJ2-1; D might be TRBD1 (5 bases). V shed 1 base and J shed 5 bases, with 18 bases lying between them. The CDR3 contains 16 residues. Germline CDR1 is DFQATT and CDR2 is SNEGSKA (reference sequence). CDR3 DNA sequence: TGCAGTGCTAGAGGCGGTCGGCGAACAGGTCACAATGAGCAGTTCTTC. Translation gives CSARGGRRTGHNEQFF.

The rearrangement uses TRBV6-5 and TRBJ2-5; 10 positions agree with TRBD1. CDR3 length: 16 residues. V shed 2 bases, J shed 1 base, and the junction held 4 bases outside the gene matches. CDR1 is MNHEY and CDR2 is SVGAGI in the germline V gene. The CDR3 coding sequence is TGTGCCAGCAGTTACAGGGGGACAGGGGTCCAAGAGACCCAGTACTTC. Its protein product is CASSYRGTGVQETQYF.

As regards this clonotype: Compared with germline, one end of the junction differs, possibly owing to a read error. The chain employs TRBV7-7 and TRBJ2-7; tentatively, D is TRBD2 (6 bases). The better agreement between TRBJ2-5 and the DNA end casts doubt on the J call. Germline loops: CDR1 SSHAT, CDR2 FNYEAQ (reference sequence). The CDR3 spans 15 residues. CDR3 sequence: CASSLEGLARGTQYF. CDR3 sequence (DNA): TGTGCTAGCAGCTTAGAGGGGCTGGCGCGGGGGACCCAGTACTTC.

The chain employs TRBV6-6 and TRBJ2-7; 9 bases line up with TRBD1. The CDR3 runs to 15 residues. Germline CDR1 and CDR2: MNHNY and SVGAGI (reference sequence). Germline trimming cut 6 bases from V and 4 bases from J; bases unmatched to any gene: 10. The DNA of the CDR3 is TGTGCCAGCAGGCCCCCGGGACAGGGCTGGTACGAGCAGTACTTC. As protein: CASRPPGQGWYEQYF.

There are a few counts of this clonotype. V and J are TRBV15 and TRBJ2-2; TRBD2 matches at 9 bases. This CDR3 is built from 19 residues. J gave up 2 bases and V 0 bases, and 10 bases lay outside the gene matches. Germline CDR1 reads LNHNV; CDR2 reads YYDKDF (reference sequence). The DNA of the CDR3 is TGTGCCACCAGCAGAGATGCAGCGGGAGGCCGAATTAACACCGGGGAGCTGTTTTTT. Its protein is CATSRDAAGGRINTGELFF.

The genes are TRBV18 and TRBJ1-1; 9 bases agree with TRBD1. The CDR3 is made up of 12 amino acids. CDR1 and CDR2 from the germline V gene are KGHSH and LQKENI. Trimming removed 6 bases from V and 6 bases from J; junction bases left unmatched: 2. CDR3 sequence: CASSGQGAEAFF. The CDR3 coding sequence is TGTGCCAGCTCGGGACAGGGCGCTGAAGCTTTCTTT.

The rearrangement links TRBV15 to TRBJ2-7; 8 bases match TRBD1. V lost 3 bases to trimming and J lost 5 bases; unmatched junction nucleotides: 3. This CDR3 has 13 amino acids. The germline gives CDR1 LNHNV, CDR2 YYDKDF (reference sequence). The CDR3 region has the DNA TGTGCCACCAGCAGGGACAGGGTCCACGAGCAGTACTTC. Translation: CATSRDRVHEQYF. The entire variable domain, with the rest obtained from reference TRBV15 and TRBJ2-7, is as follows: DAMVIQNPRYQVTQFGKPVTLSCSQTLNHNVMYWYQQKSSQAPKLLFHYYDKDFNNEADTPDNFQSRRPNTSFCFLDIRSPGLGDTAMYLCATSRDRVHEQYFGPGTRLTVT.

The sample holds a few counts of this clonotype. The chain combines TRBV11-2 with TRBJ2-3; 12 nucleotides match TRBD2. Per the germline V gene, CDR1 is SGHAT and CDR2 is FQNNGV. The CDR3 is 20 amino acids. V lost 4 bases and J lost 8; bases outside the gene matches: 22. The CDR3 coding sequence is TGTGCCAGCAGCTCGCGGACTAGCGGGACCACCTTAAGGCGGAGCGGTACGCAGTATTTT. Its protein is CASSSRTSGTTLRRSGTQYF. Supplemented by reference TRBV11-2 and TRBJ2-3, the full variable domain reads EAGVAQSPRYKIIEKRQSVAFWCNPISGHATLYWYQQILGQGPKLLIQFQNNGVVDDSQLPKDRFSAERLKGVDSTLKIQPAKLEDSAVYLCASSSRTSGTTLRRSGTQYFGPGTRLTVL.

As regards this clonotype: A much bigger clone sits one base away, suggesting this may be a read error. The chain carries TRBV7-6 and TRBJ1-2; D unclear. Germline CDR1 is SGHVS and CDR2 is FNYEAQ. The CDR3 loop spans 15 amino acids. The V and J ends lost 7 bases and 2 bases respectively, with 17 bases between them. CDR3 coding DNA: TGTGCCAGCACCCGAGGAGGTGGTGGGAACTATGGCTACACCTTC. Residues: CASTRGGGGNYGYTF.

This clonotype was seen only once. The chain joins TRBV18 to TRBJ2-1; a possible D gene is TRBD2 (5 bases). Trimming shortened V by 3 bases and J by 10 bases, and 13 bases separated the two germline ends. The CDR3 covers 13 residues. Germline loops: CDR1 KGHSH, CDR2 LQKENI. CDR3 amino acids: CASSPPGFKEQFF. The DNA of the CDR3 is TGTGCCAGCTCACCGCCGGGATTCAAGGAGCAGTTCTTC.

The gene calls are TRBV19 and TRBJ1-2; no reliable D call. Germline CDR1 is LNHDA and CDR2 is SQIVND (reference sequence). The germline V and J ends were trimmed by 0 bases and 0 bases, with 8 bases remaining between them. The CDR3 is made up of 15 amino acids. This CDR3 is CASSIEGSANYGYTF. CDR3 DNA: TGTGCCAGTAGTATAGAAGGCAGCGCTAACTATGGCTACACCTTC. The variable domain in full, completed from reference TRBV19 and TRBJ1-2, reads DGGITQSPKYLFRKEGQNVTLSCEQNLNHDAMYWYRQDPGQGLRLIYYSQIVNDFQKGDIAEGYSVSREKKESFPLTVTSAQKNPTAFYLCASSIEGSANYGYTFGSGTRLTVV.

This clonotype has a handful of counts. The CDR3 is CASTSFPGETQYF. The CDR3 nucleotides read TGTGCCAGCACCTCCTTTCCGGGAGAGACCCAGTACTTC. The chain is built from TRBV28 and TRBJ2-7; D is unclear. The J call is uncertain, as TRBJ2-5 better fits the DNA end. The CDR3 length is 13 residues. Germline V CDR1 and CDR2: MDHEN, SYDVKM.

Regarding this clonotype: An end of the junction does not agree with germline; a read error may underlie this. V and J are TRBV27 and TRBJ1-5; D perhaps matches TRBD1 (6 bases). Germline-derived CDR1 and CDR2 are MNHEY and SMNVEV (reference sequence). The CDR3 loop spans 15 amino acids. The chain's CDR3 is CTSSFPGDSNQPQHF. In DNA form, the CDR3 reads TGTACCAGCAGTTTCCCAGGGGATAGCAATCAGCCCCAGCATTTT.

J is TRBJ1-2 and V is TRBV6-2 or TRBV6-3; 7 nucleotides match TRBD1. J was trimmed by 8 bases and V by 1 base; bases with no gene match: 4. Germline lookup yields CDR1 MNHEY and CDR2 SVGEGT. The CDR3 contains 13 residues. CDR3 in DNA: TGTGCCAGCAGTTACTGGACAGGTGGAGGCTACACCTTC. Its translation is CASSYWTGGGYTF.

Only a few counts were recorded for this clonotype. Here the CDR3 reads CSHKTGRKNYGYTF. CDR3 DNA: TGCAGCCACAAGACAGGGCGGAAAAACTATGGCTACACCTTC. V usage is TRBV20-1 and J usage is TRBJ1-2; 7 bases line up with TRBD1. The CDR3 consists of 14 residues. Germline V gives CDR1 DFQATT, CDR2 SNEGSKA (reference sequence).

This clonotype was seen a few times. The chain uses TRBV20-1 and TRBJ2-7; 8 nucleotides line up with TRBD2. The germline V gene encodes CDR1 DFQATT and CDR2 SNEGSKA (reference sequence). V was clipped by 7 bases and J by 0 bases; unmatched bases: 14. There are 16 residues in the CDR3. DNA for the CDR3: TGCAGTGTTAACGCGGGAGGCCTCACCTCCTCCTACGAGCAGTACTTC. The encoded protein is CSVNAGGLTSSYEQYF.

The chain carries TRBV7-3 and TRBJ2-3, with unresolved D. In germline, CDR1 is SGHTA, CDR2 FQGTGA. The V gene lost 2 bases and the J gene lost 5 bases, with 11 bases spanning the gap. The CDR3 has 14 residues. In DNA form, the CDR3 reads TGTGCCAGCAGCTTACAACGAGGAAAAGATACGCAGTATTTT. As protein: CASSLQRGKDTQYF.

This sequence joins TRBV11-1 and TRBJ2-1; D gene unclear. CDR1 SGHAT and CDR2 FQDESV come from the germline V gene (reference sequence). CDR3 size: 12 residues. Trimming left V 5 bases short and J 10 bases short, with 12 bases between. CDR3 nucleotides: TGTGCCAGCAGCCCGAGGAGAATCGAGCAGTTCTTC. Translation: CASSPRRIEQFF.

This rearrangement joins TRBV28 to TRBJ2-7; TRBD2 matches 8 bases. The CDR3 contains 15 residues. Germline V CDR1 and CDR2: MDHEN, SYDVKM. After removal of 5 bases from V and 2 bases from J, the junction contained 8 bases not matched to a gene. The chain's CDR3 is CASSEPGLVTYEQYF. The CDR3 bases are TGTGCCAGCAGTGAACCGGGACTAGTTACCTACGAGCAGTACTTC.

The genes are TRBV20-1 and TRBJ2-4; 14 bases are shared with TRBD2. The J call may be faulty, since TRBJ2-7 better matches the DNA end. The CDR3 covers 15 residues. CDR1 DFQATT and CDR2 SNEGSKA come from the germline V gene (reference sequence). DNA for the CDR3: TGCAGTGCTGGGGGACTAGCGGGAGTCCGGTACGAGCAGTACTTC. Translating it yields CSAGGLAGVRYEQYF.